This entry is about one TCR beta chain. The antigen is not known. This record comes from a study of CD8+ T cells in alopecia areata. Study conclusions and caveats: Normal skin's resident alphabeta T cells are also sequenced in scalp samples. Lesional scalp, notably in alopecia totalis/universalis, had clonality above that of normal scalp.

Peripheral blood samples and lesional scalp punch biopsies were obtained from alopecia areata patients. Sorted populations comprised CD4+ and CD8+ T cells obtained from PBMCs. It was cDNA, reverse transcribed from extracted RNA, that served as the sequencing template. Method: immunoSEQ multiplex PCR; TCRdb's copy keeps in-frame clones and lacks some. The sample records 95,000 to 120,000 clones, approximately 50% being singletons. The receptor comes from a human donor with alopecia areata. Sequenced material: NKG2D-low CD8+ T cells sorted from blood.

DNA of the CDR3: TGTGCCAGCAGTGGCAAGGGGGGTTCAGGAAACACCATATATTTT. Protein: CASSGKGGSGNTIYF. The chain uses TRBV6-6 and TRBJ1-3, with TRBD1 as a possible D gene (6 bases). V was shortened by 5 bases and J by 4 bases, with 15 bases between the two germline ends. This CDR3 region has 15 residues. From germline, CDR1 is MNHNY and CDR2 SVGAGI (reference sequence).